A selection of T cell receptor beta chains follows, all from one sample in a study of control samples from healthy donors and cancer patients. Sequencing was performed with immunoSEQ multiplex PCR; in TCRdb, only in-frame clones are kept and a portion is missing. The sample holds 60,000 to 95,000 clones, approximately 80% seen once. Sequenced input: blood. The receptor set was obtained from a man in his fifties or sixties in good health. CDR3s include the opening cysteine and the closing phenylalanine or tryptophan. Each record gives: clone size, CDR3 length, V gene, J gene, D gene, CDR3 protein, CDR3 DNA. A D gene is named only where the DNA matches it firmly. The listing skips clone size in some rows; elsewhere it reads once, few, many or a size class.

.	17	TRBV19	TRBJ2-6	.	CASSSPPGDSGANVLTF	TGTGCCAGTAGTTCCCCTCCAGGGGACTCTGGGGCCAACGTCCTGACTTTC
.	19	TRBV27	TRBJ2-7	TRBD2	CASSSHRGLAGIRRYEQYF	TGTGCCAGCAGTTCCCACCGAGGACTAGCGGGAATCCGAAGGTACGAGCAGTACTTC
.	15	TRBV7-2	TRBJ2-7	TRBD1	CASSVSGTGINEQYF	TGTGCCAGCAGCGTTTCCGGGACAGGGATCAACGAGCAGTACTTC
.	17	TRBV30	TRBJ2-1	TRBD2	CAWSALLAGPSYNEQFF	TGTGCCTGGAGTGCACTTCTAGCGGGACCCTCCTACAATGAGCAGTTCTTC
few	17	TRBV19	TRBJ1-1	TRBD1	CASSMVTGGFGYTEAFF	TGTGCCAGTAGTATGGTTACAGGGGGCTTTGGATACACTGAAGCTTTCTTT
.	14	TRBV30	TRBJ1-2	TRBD1	CAWRRDRSNYGYTF	TGTGCCTGGAGGCGGGACAGAAGTAACTATGGCTACACCTTC
.	12	TRBV28	TRBJ2-2	.	CATTAYTGELFF	TGTGCCACTACAGCGTACACCGGGGAGCTGTTTTTT
once	15	TRBV7-3	TRBJ1-1	TRBD1	CASSPGQGVNTEAFF	TGTGCCAGCAGCCCTGGACAGGGGGTGAACACTGAAGCTTTCTTT
.	14	TRBV5-4	TRBJ1-2	TRBD1	CASSWDRGNYGYTF	TGTGCCAGCAGCTGGGACAGGGGGAACTATGGCTACACCTTC
.	16	TRBV5-6	TRBJ1-6	TRBD1	CASSPSRDRVISPLHF	TGTGCCAGCAGCCCCTCCCGGGACAGGGTCATTTCACCCCTCCACTTT
.	14	TRBV7-2	TRBJ2-2	.	CASSFQQGRGELFF	TGTGCCAGCAGCTTTCAACAGGGGAGGGGGGAGCTGTTTTTT
once	15	TRBV5-8	TRBJ2-7	TRBD2	CASSKGLAGVVEQYF	TGTGCCAGCAGCAAAGGACTAGCGGGAGTAGTCGAGCAGTACTTC
.	15	TRBV6-5	TRBJ1-1	TRBD1	CASTRERQGGTEAFF	TGTGCCAGCACAAGAGAGCGACAGGGGGGCACTGAAGCTTTCTTT
once	14	TRBV10-3	TRBJ1-1	TRBD1	CAISLTGLNTEAFF	TGTGCCATCAGCCTGACAGGGCTGAACACTGAAGCTTTCTTT
.	14	TRBV5-6	TRBJ1-3	.	CASSLTVSGNTIYF	TGTGCCAGCAGCTTGACAGTCTCTGGAAACACCATATATTTT
.	13	TRBV5-1	TRBJ1-1	.	CASSLDRNTEAFF	TGCGCCAGCAGCCTCGACAGGAACACTGAAGCTTTCTTT
.	18	TRBV4-3	TRBJ1-4	.	CASSQEGWKAATNEKLFF	TGCGCCAGCAGCCAAGAAGGCTGGAAAGCGGCAACTAATGAAAAACTGTTTTTT
.	15	TRBV7-6	TRBJ1-3	.	CASSSDGVSGNTIYF	TGTGCCAGCAGCTCTGACGGTGTCTCTGGAAACACCATATATTTT
.	15	TRBV19	TRBJ1-1	.	CASSSAGGLNTEAFF	TGTGCCAGTAGTTCTGCGGGGGGGTTGAACACTGAAGCTTTCTTT
.	14	TRBV4-1	TRBJ1-1	TRBD1	CASSQARGLTEAFF	TGCGCCAGCAGCCAAGCCAGGGGGCTAACTGAAGCTTTCTTT
.	13	TRBV19	TRBJ1-2	.	CASSSGSFYGYTF	TGTGCCAGTAGTTCGGGCAGCTTCTATGGCTACACCTTC
.	11	TRBV20-1	TRBJ1-1	.	CSASPETEAFF	TGCAGTGCTAGCCCGGAAACTGAAGCTTTCTTT
.	14	TRBV2	TRBJ2-5	TRBD1	CASSGMTGQETQYF	TGTGCCAGCAGTGGGATGACAGGGCAAGAGACCCAGTACTTC
.	16	TRBV7-2	TRBJ2-1	TRBD2	CASSSSGLAGNNEQFF	TGTGCCAGCAGCTCGAGTGGGCTAGCGGGGAACAATGAGCAGTTCTTC
few	15	TRBV5-1	TRBJ2-1	TRBD1	CASSRGTGGYSEQFF	TGCGCCAGCAGCCGGGGGACAGGGGGCTATTCTGAGCAGTTCTTC
.	14	TRBV7-2	TRBJ1-5	.	CASSYRDSNQPQHF	TGTGCCAGCAGCTACCGGGACAGCAATCAGCCCCAGCATTTT
.	13	TRBV9	TRBJ1-2	TRBD1	CASSSWDRAGYTF	TGTGCCAGCAGCTCCTGGGACAGGGCTGGCTACACCTTC
once	17	TRBV4-2	TRBJ2-2	TRBD1	CASSQTGTGTNTGELFF	TGTGCCAGCAGCCAGACCGGGACAGGGACGAACACCGGGGAGCTGTTTTTT
.	14	TRBV3-1/TRBV3-2	TRBJ2-5	.	CASSHFRAQETQYF	TGTGCCAGCAGCCACTTTCGGGCCCAAGAGACCCAGTACTTC
.	13	TRBV7-9	TRBJ2-7	.	CASSSTSPYEQYF	TGTGCCAGCAGCTCGACATCACCCTACGAGCAGTACTTC
few	14	TRBV7-3	TRBJ2-3	TRBD1	CASSSGGRGDTQYF	TGTGCCAGCAGTTCAGGGGGCCGCGGGGATACGCAGTATTTT
.	14	TRBV25-1	TRBJ1-2	.	CASSEVVRNYGYTF	TGTGCCAGCAGTGAGGTCGTACGGAACTATGGCTACACCTTC
.	15	TRBV7-2	TRBJ2-3	.	CASTSDARGTDTQYF	TGTGCCAGCACCTCGGACGCCAGGGGCACAGATACGCAGTATTTT
.	19	TRBV5-4	TRBJ2-3	TRBD2	CASSLAKLARAKNTDTQYF	TGTGCCAGCAGCTTGGCCAAACTAGCGCGAGCCAAAAACACAGATACGCAGTATTTT
.	15	TRBV4-3	TRBJ2-7	TRBD2	CASSQDTSVTYEQYF	TGCGCCAGCAGCCAAGATACTAGCGTGACCTACGAGCAGTACTTC
once	14	TRBV19	TRBJ2-1	TRBD2	CASSILAGADEQFF	TGTGCCAGTAGTATACTAGCGGGAGCAGATGAGCAGTTCTTC
.	15	TRBV6-5	TRBJ2-3	TRBD1	CASSSGQASTDTQYF	TGTGCCAGCAGTTCGGGACAGGCGAGCACAGATACGCAGTATTTT
.	12	TRBV10-3	TRBJ2-5	.	CAISANQETQYF	TGTGCCATCAGTGCGAACCAAGAGACCCAGTACTTC
.	15	TRBV30	TRBJ1-5	.	CAWSVDTDSNQPQHF	TGTGCCTGGAGTGTGGACACCGATAGCAATCAGCCCCAGCATTTT
.	17	TRBV4-1	TRBJ2-5	TRBD1	CASSPTFGTGGAETQYF	TGCGCCAGCAGCCCAACTTTCGGGACAGGGGGCGCGGAGACCCAGTACTTC
once	16	TRBV6-2/TRBV6-3	TRBJ2-7	TRBD2	CASSYSTSGTPAEQYF	TGTGCCAGCAGTTACTCGACTAGCGGGACCCCGGCCGAGCAGTACTTC
once	12	TRBV4-3	TRBJ1-1	.	CASSQADSEAFF	TGCGCCAGCAGCCAAGCGGACAGTGAAGCTTTCTTT
.	15	TRBV25-1	TRBJ1-1	TRBD1	CASSVATGMNTEAFF	TGTGCCAGCAGTGTCGCGACAGGGATGAACACTGAAGCTTTCTTT
.	14	TRBV11-3	TRBJ2-7	TRBD1	CASSRGQGASEQYF	TGTGCCAGCAGCCGGGGACAGGGGGCATCCGAGCAGTACTTC
.	12	TRBV12-5	TRBJ2-7	.	CASGSGIYEQYF	TGTGCTAGTGGTTCAGGGATCTACGAGCAGTACTTC